Listed here are 26 T cell receptor beta chains from one sample, sequenced in a study of prognosis after radiotherapy for stage I lung cancer (dated by TCRdb to the early 2020s). Sequenced on an Illumina HiSeq 3000. The TCR beta CDR3 region was amplified from genomic DNA by two rounds of multiplex PCR. In the first round of PCR, primers specific to each TRBV and TRBJ gene were used, and the primer sequences are filed in Chinese patent CN105087789A. The public reads were reanalyzed by TCRdb: fastp trimming at Q25, MiXCR alignment, in-frame beta chains only. Rows with one shared CDR3 protein collapse into an entry with the most common genes and DNA. The sample table holds nearly 25,000 distinct CDR3 sequences, of which 36% were seen once. The top ten hold 62% of the sample. The specimen was PBMCs, collected before or after stereotactic body radiation therapy (not recorded which). These receptors all come from a donor aged 50 or older with non-small cell lung cancer.

There are many counts of this clonotype. V gene TRBV10-3 combines with J gene TRBJ1-3; a weak D match, TRBD1 (5 bases). CDR3 length: 12 amino acids. Trimming stripped 10 bases from V and 1 base from J, with 8 bases between. Germline CDR1 reads ENHRY; CDR2 reads SYGVKD. The CDR3 is CATRESGNTIYF. In DNA, the CDR3 is TGTGCCACCAGGGAGTCTGGAAACACCATATATTTT.

There are a few counts of this clonotype. A much bigger clone sits one base away, suggesting this may be a read error. V gene TRBV7-3 combines with J gene TRBJ2-5, with TRBD2 identical over 14 bases. Germline assignment: CDR1 SGHTA and CDR2 FQGTGA. The length of the CDR3 is 15 residues. The CDR3 reads CASSLGLAGGETRYF. The CDR3 nucleotides are TGTGCCAGCAGCTTAGGACTAGCGGGAGGAGAGACCCGGTACTTC.

This chain's CDR3 is CASSLAASGQPKVGELFF. DNA for the CDR3: TGTGCCAGCAGCTTAGCGGCCTCAGGACAGCCAAAGGTTGGGGAGCTGTTTTTT. The chain combines TRBV7-2 with TRBJ2-2; TRBD1 is a possible D gene (6 bases). V was clipped by 0 bases and J by 8 bases, with 22 bases between them. The germline gives CDR1 SGHTA, CDR2 FQGNSA. The CDR3 loop spans 18 amino acids. The full variable domain, rest sourced from reference TRBV7-2 and TRBJ2-2, is GAGVSQSPSNKVTEKGKDVELRCDPISGHTALYWYRQSLGQGLEFLIYFQGNSAPDKSGLPSDRFSAERTGGSVSTLTIQRTQQEDSAVYLCASSLAASGQPKVGELFFGEGSRLTVL.

Note on this clonotype: A far larger clone is a single base away, which makes a read error likely. This chain connects TRBV6-4 to TRBJ2-1; D is uncertain. This CDR3 has 15 amino acids. The germline V gene encodes CDR1 MRHNA and CDR2 SNTAGT. CDR3 sequence reads: CASRDQTSSYNGQFF. DNA of the CDR3: TGTGCCAGCAGAGACCAAACGAGCTCCTACAATGGGCAGTTCTTC.

Regarding this clonotype: A far larger clone is just one base off, so this is likely a read error. The chain is built from TRBV27 and TRBJ2-3; TRBD2 aligns across 10 bases. The length of the CDR3 is 18 residues. With 1 base clipped from V and 0 bases from J, the junction kept 7 bases outside the gene matches. Germline V gives CDR1 MNHEY, CDR2 SMNVEV (reference sequence). The CDR3 DNA follows: TGTGCCAGCAGTTTATTGGTAGCGGGAGGACAGAGCACAGATACGCAGTATTTT. Its protein is CASSLLVAGGQSTDTQYF.

Concerning this clonotype itself: One junction end disagrees with the germline gene, perhaps due to a read error. V gene TRBV6-1 combines with J gene TRBJ1-2, with D possibly being TRBD1 (5 bases). The CDR3 consists of 11 residues. Germline lookup yields CDR1 MNHNS and CDR2 SASEGT. CDR3: CDSSPLRGYNF. CDR3 sequence (DNA): TGCGACAGCAGTCCCCTTCGAGGCTACAACTTC.

This clonotype was detected ten times or more. V and J are TRBV24-1 and TRBJ2-3, with TRBD2 identical over 8 bases. Germline lookup yields CDR1 KGHDR and CDR2 SFDVKD. With 4 bases clipped from V and 1 base from J, the junction kept 3 bases outside the gene matches. The CDR3 has 15 amino acids. The DNA for the CDR3 is TGTGCCACCAGTGACACGACTAGCGGCACAGATACGCAGTATTTT. Encoded protein: CATSDTTSGTDTQYF.

This clonotype was found many times. The chain has TRBV19 and TRBJ1-3, with 7 nucleotides matching TRBD1. Trimming took 3 bases from V and 0 from J; bases not matched to a gene: 5. The CDR3 is 16 residues long. Germline V gene data show CDR1 as LNHDA and CDR2 as SQIVND (reference sequence). The CDR3 sequence: CASSIFGTASGNTIYF. Written as DNA, the CDR3 is TGTGCCAGTAGTATTTTTGGGACAGCCTCTGGAAACACCATATATTTT.

In this sample, this clonotype turned up many times. V usage is TRBV2 and J usage is TRBJ1-4, with D perhaps TRBD1 (5 bases). CDR1 is SNHLY and CDR2 is FYNNEI in the germline V gene. V lost 6 bases, J lost 3 bases, and 11 bases lay in between. The CDR3 loop spans 14 amino acids. The CDR3 spells CASSSRVPNEKLFF. The CDR3 nucleotides are TGTGCCAGCAGCAGCAGGGTACCTAATGAAAAACTGTTTTTT.

In the case of this clonotype: A read error may be the cause here, since a much bigger clone is one base away. The rearrangement links TRBV19 to TRBJ2-7, with 8 bases that match TRBD1. The CDR3 totals 13 residues. CDR1 and CDR2 from the germline V gene are LNHDA and SQIVND (reference sequence). Germline trimming cut 4 bases from V and 9 bases from J; bases unmatched to any gene: 8. In nucleotides, the CDR3 is TGTGCCAGTAGTACCCGGACAGGGAACGGGCAGTACTTC. It is translated as CASSTRTGNGQYF.

Many counts were recorded for this clonotype. The chain recombines TRBV11-3 with TRBJ2-2, with 7 bases fitting TRBD1. V shed 6 bases and J 4 bases; nucleotides not matched to a gene: 8. This CDR3 is built from 15 residues. The germline V gene encodes CDR1 SGHNT and CDR2 YENEEA. The CDR3 coding sequence is TGTGCCAGCAGTCCCAAGACAGGGCCCACCGGGGAGCTGTTTTTT. Protein sequence: CASSPKTGPTGELFF.

There are many counts of this clonotype. V usage is TRBV19 and J usage is TRBJ1-5; 9 positions match TRBD1. CDR3 length equals 16 residues. With 6 bases clipped from V and 2 bases from J, the junction kept 8 bases outside the gene matches. CDR1 and CDR2 (germline): LNHDA, SQIVND (reference sequence). The CDR3 DNA reads TGTGCCAGTAGCCCCATGACAGGGGGAGGCAATCAGCCCCAGCATTTT. Amino acid sequence: CASSPMTGGGNQPQHF.

Of note for this clonotype: One end of the junction fails to match germline, which may point to a read error. The chain joins TRBV10-3 to TRBJ2-2, with 11 positions matching TRBD2. The germline V gene encodes CDR1 ENHRY and CDR2 SYGVKD. This CDR3 has 14 residues. The CDR3: CATSSGGAFGELFF. For the CDR3, the DNA is TGTGCCACCAGTAGCGGGGGGGCGTTCGGGGAGCTGTTTTTT.

This clonotype was observed a few times. The rearrangement links TRBV5-1 to TRBJ2-1, with TRBD2 identical over 14 bases. This CDR3 region has 16 residues. Germline values: CDR1 SGHRS, CDR2 YFSETQ. V gave up 3 bases and J gave up 7 bases; unmatched junction bases: 6. CDR3 bases: TGCGCCAGCAGCTGGCAGACTAGCGGGAGGGAGAATGAGCAGTTCTTC. As protein: CASSWQTSGRENEQFF.

This clonotype has a count of ten or more. V is TRBV3-1 and J is TRBJ1-2; D ambiguous. Germline CDR1 and CDR2: LGHDT and YNNKEL (reference sequence). V was cut by 2 bases and J by 2 bases, with 12 bases left in between. The CDR3 has 15 residues. CDR3 DNA: TGTGCCAGCAGCCAACGAGCGGGAGGGAACTATGGCTACACCTTC. Its protein is CASSQRAGGNYGYTF.

The rearrangement links TRBV7-6 to TRBJ1-5; TRBD1 is a possible D gene (5 bases). V lost 5 bases, J lost 1 base, and 12 bases lay in between. Germline CDR1 is SGHVS and CDR2 is FNYEAQ. The CDR3 totals 15 residues. The CDR3 DNA reads TGTGCCAGCAGCCCAGGGACGCCCAGCAATCAGCCCCAGCATTTT. Residues: CASSPGTPSNQPQHF.

This clonotype was seen more than once but under ten times. Just one base apart from a much larger clone, this may be a read error. This CDR3 is CASSLSPSVFYEQYF. The CDR3 nucleotides are TGTGCCAGCAGCTTAAGCCCCTCAGTGTTCTACGAGCAGTACTTC. This rearrangement joins TRBV7-9 to TRBJ2-7; no definite D call. Germline-derived CDR1 and CDR2 are SEHNR and FQNEAQ (reference sequence). The V end lost 2 bases, the J end lost 3 bases, and 14 bases lay between the germline ends. This CDR3 region has 15 residues.

This clonotype was counted only a few times. This chain connects TRBV7-9 to TRBJ2-2; 14 bases map to TRBD2. This CDR3 has 20 amino acids. Germline values: CDR1 SEHNR, CDR2 FQNEAQ (reference sequence). The J segment lost 6 bases and the V segment lost 3 bases, leaving 15 bases of the junction unmatched. The CDR3 loop is CASSFEGGLAGDWAPGELFF. The CDR3 coding sequence is TGTGCCAGCAGCTTCGAGGGGGGACTAGCGGGAGATTGGGCGCCCGGGGAGCTGTTTTTT.

DNA for the CDR3: TGTGCCAGCAGGGTTTGGAGGGGGGCGCACACTGAAGCTTTCTTT. Translation: CASRVWRGAHTEAFF. V and J are TRBV6-1 and TRBJ1-1; D is perhaps TRBD1 (6 bases). The ends were cut back, 6 bases at V and 3 bases at J, with 17 bases in the middle. The CDR3 totals 15 residues. Germline-derived CDR1 and CDR2 are MNHNS and SASEGT.

A remark on this clonotype: This probably arose from a read error, given a far larger clone one base away. CDR3: CASIGNYEQYF. Written as DNA, the CDR3 is TGTGCCAGCATCGGAAACTACGAGCAGTACTTC. The chain is built from TRBV6-4 and TRBJ2-7; D gene ambiguous. The germline V gene has CDR1 MRHNA and CDR2 SNTAGT. This CDR3 region has 11 residues. V lost 7 bases, J lost 3 bases, and 7 bases lay in between.

V and J are TRBV30 and TRBJ1-3; no clear D. The V gene lost 5 bases and the J gene lost 4 bases, with 6 bases spanning the gap. Germline-derived CDR1 and CDR2 are GTSNPN and SVGIG (reference sequence). This CDR3 contains 11 residues. The CDR3 coding sequence is TGTGCCTGGGCACCCGGAAACACCATATATTTT. It codes for CAWAPGNTIYF.

The chain combines TRBV7-9 with TRBJ2-5; D is ambiguous. The germline V gene has CDR1 SEHNR and CDR2 FQNEAQ (reference sequence). V lost 2 bases, J lost 4 bases, and 5 bases lay in between. There are 12 residues in the CDR3. The CDR3 nucleotides read TGTGCCAGCAGCTTATTGGGAGAGACCCAGTACTTC. Its protein product is CASSLLGETQYF.

This clonotype was seen ten or more times. This chain connects TRBV29-1 to TRBJ2-3; TRBD1 is a possible D gene (6 bases). CDR3 length: 13 residues. Germline CDR1 and CDR2: SQVTM and ANQGSEA. The CDR3 region is CSVASGATDTQYF. The CDR3 coding sequence is TGCAGTGTCGCCTCAGGGGCCACAGATACGCAGTATTTT.

This clonotype has ten or more counts. This chain links TRBV28 with TRBJ2-7, with a weak D call TRBD1 (6 bases). Germline V gene data show CDR1 as MDHEN and CDR2 as SYDVKM. Deletions cut 5 bases from V and 1 base from J, with 9 bases between. This CDR3 contains 13 residues. In nucleotides, the CDR3 is TGTGCCAGCAGTCCTACAGGGTCCTACGAGCAGTACTTC. It translates to CASSPTGSYEQYF.

This clonotype occurred a few times. This clone may be a read error of a much larger clone one base away. The chain combines TRBV20-1 with TRBJ2-7, with 11 bases matching TRBD2. CDR3 length: 16 amino acids. Trimming cost V 6 bases and J 3 bases; bases outside gene matches: 13. From germline, CDR1 is DFQATT and CDR2 SNEGSKA (reference sequence). CDR3 in amino acids: CSARTSGPHNIYEQYF. In DNA, the CDR3 is TGCAGTGCAAGGACTAGCGGGCCCCACAACATCTACGAGCAGTACTTC.

Comments on this clonotype: A far larger clone is only one base removed, so a read error is likely. The chain carries TRBV6-2 or TRBV6-3 and TRBJ2-4; D is possibly TRBD2 (6 bases). TRBJ2-1 matches the DNA end more closely, so the J call is doubtful. The CDR3 spans 12 residues. In germline, CDR1 is MNHEY, CDR2 SVGEGT. CDR3 sequence: CASSYAGPDQFF. Written as DNA, the CDR3 is TGTGCCAGCAGTTACGCGGGACCTGATCAGTTCTTC.